The rows below give T cell receptor beta chains drawn from one sample of a study of blood T cell repertoires in COVID-19. Sequencing used immunoSEQ multiplex PCR; TCRdb keeps in-frame clones, though not all of them. The table lists 150,000 to 200,000 clones, approximately 90% of them singletons, with around 6% in the top ten. Sequenced input: peripheral blood. All receptors come from a man aged 35 to 55 with active or convalescent COVID-19. The CDR3 runs from the conserved cysteine through the conserved F or W. The D gene is left open where the match is weak. Expanded clones are given a class, and other clones once, few, many or no size at all.

d_call,v_call,j_call,clone_size,cdr3_nt,cdr3_aa
-,TRBV20-1,TRBJ1-6,few,TGCAGTGCTAGTGTCGCGGGGGCGAGGAATTCACCCCTCCACTTT,CSASVAGARNSPLHF
TRBD1,TRBV19,TRBJ1-4,-,TGTGCCAGTTCGGACAGGTCGAATGAAAAACTGTTTTTT,CASSDRSNEKLFF
-,TRBV19,TRBJ1-5,-,TGTGCCAGTAGTCCTCTCGGAGGCAATCAGCCCCAGCATTTT,CASSPLGGNQPQHF
-,TRBV24-1,TRBJ2-3,-,TGTGCCACCAGTCTTGCGGGGCGCACAGATACGCAGTATTTT,CATSLAGRTDTQYF
-,TRBV24-1,TRBJ1-2,-,TGTGCCACCAGTGTTTCTGGGGCTGGCTACACCTTC,CATSVSGAGYTF
-,TRBV5-1,TRBJ2-5,-,TGCGCCAGCAGCTTGTCGTCAGAAGAGACCCAGTACTTC,CASSLSSEETQYF
-,TRBV2,TRBJ2-1,once,TGTGCCAGCACACCACTGGGGCAGACCAATGAGCAGTTCTTC,CASTPLGQTNEQFF
-,TRBV24-1,TRBJ2-2,-,TGTGCCACCGCCGATACTCGGGGTGCGAACACCGGGGAGCTGTTTTTT,CATADTRGANTGELFF
-,TRBV6-5,TRBJ2-1,-,TGTGCCAGCAGTTACGCTTACGAGGTGGACAATCAATTCTTC,CASSYAYEVDNQFF
TRBD2,TRBV4-1,TRBJ2-3,-,TGCGCCAGCAGCGTGAGCGGGAGTGGGGTAGATACGCAGTATTTT,CASSVSGSGVDTQYF
-,TRBV7-2,TRBJ1-5,few,TGTGCCAGCAGCTTAGGAGCGTTTAGCAATCAGCCCCAGCATTTT,CASSLGAFSNQPQHF
-,TRBV29-1,TRBJ1-2,-,TGCAGCGTTGAGCTAGCTGACTATGGCTACACCTTC,CSVELADYGYTF
TRBD1,TRBV6-1,TRBJ1-4,-,TGTGCCAGCAGTGATATTGGGACAGGGGATGAAAAACTGTTTTTT,CASSDIGTGDEKLFF
-,TRBV2,TRBJ2-7,-,TGTGCCAGCAGGACCCCACAGAAGGCCTACGAGCAGTACTTC,CASRTPQKAYEQYF
-,TRBV4-1,TRBJ1-2,-,TGCGCCAGCAGCCAAGATGATGGAGGGATTAACTATGGCTACACCTTC,CASSQDDGGINYGYTF
TRBD2,TRBV29-1,TRBJ2-3,-,TGCAGCGTTGAAGATCATCTAGCGGGAGTGACAGATACGCAGTATTTT,CSVEDHLAGVTDTQYF
-,TRBV28,TRBJ2-7,-,TGTGCCAGCAGTTTGCCCGGCCCAGGGGTCTCCTACGAGCAGTACTTC,CASSLPGPGVSYEQYF
-,TRBV7-2,TRBJ1-2,-,TGTGCCAGCAGCGTGCGACAGACTAACTATGGCTACACCTTC,CASSVRQTNYGYTF
-,TRBV12-3/TRBV12-4,TRBJ2-3,-,TGTGCCAGCAAGATCAGCGGAACGCAGTATTTT,CASKISGTQYF
-,TRBV18,TRBJ2-1,-,TGTGCCAGCTCCCCCATAGCGGAGGGTTTGAATGAGCAGTTCTTC,CASSPIAEGLNEQFF
-,TRBV27,TRBJ2-2,-,TGTGCCAGCAGTTTCCAGACGAACACCGGGGAGCTGTTTTTT,CASSFQTNTGELFF
TRBD1,TRBV27,TRBJ2-1,-,TGTGCCAGCAGACTAACCCCACTGACAGGGTGGAATGAGCAGTTCTTC,CASRLTPLTGWNEQFF
-,TRBV10-3,TRBJ2-3,-,TGTGCCATCAGTGAGCCCTTTAAAACAGATACGCAGTATTTT,CAISEPFKTDTQYF
TRBD1,TRBV6-5,TRBJ2-1,-,TGTGCCAGCAATAACGCAGGGGGCGGCCGGGATGAGCAGTTCTTC,CASNNAGGGRDEQFF
-,TRBV9,TRBJ2-5,-,TGTGCCAGCAGCGTAGGTCAGCGACAAGAGACCCAGTACTTC,CASSVGQRQETQYF
-,TRBV7-9,TRBJ2-2,-,TGTGCCAGCAGCTTGGCCCGGGACTCAAGGGACACCGGGGAGCTGTTTTTT,CASSLARDSRDTGELFF
-,TRBV6-6,TRBJ1-1,-,TGTGCCAGCAGTAAAACAGGGAAAGGCTCTGAAGCTTTCTTT,CASSKTGKGSEAFF
TRBD1,TRBV5-4,TRBJ1-4,-,TGTGCCAGCAGCGCGACAGGGTGGGGTGAAAAACTGTTTTTT,CASSATGWGEKLFF
TRBD1,TRBV7-9,TRBJ1-4,-,TGTGCCAGCAGCTTAGGTCTTACAGGGGGCGCAACTAATGAAAAACTGTTTTTT,CASSLGLTGGATNEKLFF
TRBD2,TRBV18,TRBJ2-3,-,TGTGCCAGCTCACCACGGGAGGGAACAGATACGCAGTATTTT,CASSPREGTDTQYF
-,TRBV19,TRBJ1-1,-,TGTGCCAGTAAACAACAGGGTCTGAGCACTGAAGCTTTCTTT,CASKQQGLSTEAFF
-,TRBV27,TRBJ1-2,-,TGTGCCAGCAGTGAGTACAGGGAGCGTGGCTACACCTTC,CASSEYRERGYTF
TRBD2,TRBV7-2,TRBJ2-3,-,TGTGCCAGCAGCTTATTAGCGGGGACTCGCACAGATACGCAGTATTTT,CASSLLAGTRTDTQYF
-,TRBV9,TRBJ1-2,-,TGTGCCAGCAGCGAAGGGGGGGACTATGGCTACACCTTC,CASSEGGDYGYTF
-,TRBV7-2,TRBJ2-3,-,TGTGCCAGCAGCCCCTCGAGGACAGTCAATAGACCAGATACGCAGTATTTT,CASSPSRTVNRPDTQYF
TRBD2,TRBV28,TRBJ2-1,-,TGTGCCAGCACCGACGAGAGCGGGATCACCTACAATGAGCAGTTCTTC,CASTDESGITYNEQFF
TRBD1,TRBV2,TRBJ1-1,-,TGTGCCAGCAGGGGAGGACAGGGAGGCACTGAAGCTTTCTTT,CASRGGQGGTEAFF
TRBD1,TRBV11-2,TRBJ1-6,-,TGTGCCAGCAGCTTAGCTCGGCCAGGGGGCGGTTCACCCCTCCACTTT,CASSLARPGGGSPLHF
TRBD2,TRBV27,TRBJ2-3,-,TGTGCCAGCAGCCTTGGACTAGAGACGCAGTATTTT,CASSLGLETQYF
-,TRBV15,TRBJ1-3,-,TGTGCCACCAGCAGAGGGACCCGGGAGGACACCATATATTTT,CATSRGTREDTIYF
-,TRBV7-3,TRBJ1-1,-,TGTGCCAGCAGACGACAGGTGAACACTGAAGCTTTCTTT,CASRRQVNTEAFF
-,TRBV30,TRBJ1-2,-,TGTGCCTGGAGTGCCCGGGGTGGCTACACCTTC,CAWSARGGYTF
TRBD1,TRBV2,TRBJ1-4,-,TGTGCCAGCAGTGTACGGACAGGGTCTAATGAAAAACTGTTTTTT,CASSVRTGSNEKLFF
-,TRBV7-9,TRBJ1-5,-,TGTGCCAGCAGTTTATCTTCCCCGGACTATAGCAATCAGCCCCAGCATTTT,CASSLSSPDYSNQPQHF
-,TRBV7-6,TRBJ1-3,-,TGTGCCAGCAGCTTAATTCCAGGGTGGATCTCTGGAAACACCATATATTTT,CASSLIPGWISGNTIYF
-,TRBV9,TRBJ2-7,few,TGTGCCAGCAGCGTAGGTGTTAGCTCCCACGAGCAGTACTTC,CASSVGVSSHEQYF
-,TRBV30,TRBJ2-7,-,TGTGCCTGGAGCCTGAGGTACGAGCAGTACTTC,CAWSLRYEQYF
TRBD1,TRBV10-3,TRBJ2-2,-,TGTGCCATCAGTAGGACAGGGTCTGACGGGGAGCTGTTTTTT,CAISRTGSDGELFF
-,TRBV2,TRBJ2-2,-,TGTGCCAGCATCCCGGACAGAGACACCGGGGAGCTGTTTTTT,CASIPDRDTGELFF
-,TRBV5-1,TRBJ1-1,few,TGCGCCAGCAGCGCATTACAGGGCAGTAGTGAAGCTTTCTTT,CASSALQGSSEAFF
TRBD1,TRBV28,TRBJ2-4,-,TGTGCCAGCAGTAGGGGACAGGGGATCGTACTAGCCAAAAACATTCAGTACTTC,CASSRGQGIVLAKNIQYF